This record concerns one T cell receptor beta chain sequence. Its matching antigen is unknown. This specimen belongs to a study of cytotoxic CD8 clonotypes in ibrutinib-treated CLL. Study findings and constraints: Once treatment began, public clonotypes, which were uncommon, contracted or stayed stable.

With sequencing, the targeted depth ranged from 1 in 200,000 to 1 in 1 million T cells. Sequencing was performed with immunoSEQ multiplex PCR; in TCRdb, only in-frame clones are kept and a portion is missing. Altogether a few hundred thousand clones are present, roughly two thirds being singletons, with the ten largest covering under 8%. J gave up 2 bases and V 1 base, and 3 bases lay outside the gene matches. This CDR3 has 14 residues. Germline V lookup: CDR1 SGHRS, CDR2 YFSETQ. The sequence derives from a human donor with chronic lymphocytic leukemia. The specimen comprised PBMCs, sampled after 36 months of ibrutinib treatment. This chain uses TRBV5-1 with TRBJ2-7; TRBD2 agrees at 7 bases. The CDR3 sequence is CASSLRGVAYEQYF. As DNA, the CDR3 is TGCGCCAGCAGCTTGCGGGGGGTAGCCTACGAGCAGTACTTC.